Following are 18 T cell receptor beta chains from one sample sequenced in a study of blood T cell repertoires in COVID-19. The repertoire was sequenced with immunoSEQ multiplex PCR; TCRdb's copy has only in-frame clones and lacks some. The sample gives approximately 92,000 clones, roughly 70% of which show up once; 20% to 25% is in the top ten. Material: peripheral blood. These TCRs come from a woman in her sixties or seventies in a cohort sampled during active or convalescent COVID-19.

The rearrangement joins TRBV4-3 to TRBJ1-6; 7 bases fit TRBD1. The ends lost 1 base at V and 7 bases at J; junction bases unmatched: 13. Per the germline V gene, CDR1 is LGHNA and CDR2 is YSLEER. The CDR3 totals 18 residues. The CDR3 region is CASSQAETGSLGNSPLHF. In nucleotides, the CDR3 is TGCGCCAGCAGCCAAGCTGAGACAGGGAGTTTGGGGAATTCACCCCTCCACTTT.

This clone was counted a few times. The V gene is TRBV7-2, the J gene TRBJ1-5; D is ambiguous. CDR3 length: 14 amino acids. Between the trimmed V and J ends, which lost 4 bases and 6 bases, there was a span of 13 bases. The germline V gene has CDR1 SGHTA and CDR2 FQGNSA. Written as DNA, the CDR3 is TGTGCCAGCAGCTCGTCAGCCGCGGGTCAGCCCCAGCATTTT. Translated, it gives CASSSSAAGQPQHF.

The V gene is TRBV3-1 (or the pseudogene TRBV3-2), the J gene TRBJ1-5; possibly TRBD1 for D (6 bases). The germline V and J ends were trimmed by 2 bases and 7 bases, with 12 bases remaining between them. The CDR3 contains 14 residues. The germline CDR1 and CDR2 sequences are LGHDT and YNNKEL (reference sequence). CDR3 DNA: TGTGCCAGCAGCCAATTCCCAGGGGCGCAGCCCCAGCATTTT. Amino acid sequence: CASSQFPGAQPQHF.

This clone was counted once. This chain connects TRBV27 to TRBJ2-7, with 11 bases fitting TRBD2. The trim removed 5 bases at V and 5 bases at J, leaving 5 bases unmatched. The CDR3 runs to 14 residues. CDR1 and CDR2 (germline): MNHEY, SMNVEV (reference sequence). CDR3 DNA sequence: TGTGCCAGCAGTAAGACTAGCGGGGCCCACGAGCAGTACTTC. Its protein is CASSKTSGAHEQYF.

This clone was seen a handful of times. The chain uses TRBV19 and TRBJ1-2, with D hard to call. CDR1 is LNHDA and CDR2 is SQIVND in the germline V gene (reference sequence). The CDR3 runs to 16 residues. Trimming stripped 6 bases from V and 8 bases from J, with 25 bases between. DNA of the CDR3: TGTGCCAGTAGACCTCCAGCTTTTTTCTCCTCGGGAGGCTACACCTTC. Its translation: CASRPPAFFSSGGYTF.

This chain links TRBV7-9 with TRBJ2-7; D is perhaps TRBD2 (5 bases). Deletions cut 5 bases from V and 3 bases from J, with 8 bases between. Germline V gene data show CDR1 as SEHNR and CDR2 as FQNEAQ (reference sequence). The CDR3 has 12 amino acids. The DNA for the CDR3 is TGTGCCAGCAGCCCCGCGGGCTACGAGCAGTACTTC. Its translation is CASSPAGYEQYF.

This chain uses TRBV11-2 with TRBJ2-3; D is perhaps TRBD1 (6 bases). The CDR3 spans 14 residues. V lost 11 bases, J lost 0 bases, and 15 bases lay in between. Germline V gives CDR1 SGHAT, CDR2 FQNNGV. The CDR3 DNA reads TGTGCCGGACAGCAGTTGGCTAGCACAGATACGCAGTATTTT. It codes for CAGQQLASTDTQYF.

This rearrangement joins TRBV28 to TRBJ1-1, with 7 bases identical to TRBD1. CDR3 length: 15 amino acids. Germline loops: CDR1 MDHEN, CDR2 SYDVKM. Germline trimming cut 4 bases from V and 1 base from J; bases unmatched to any gene: 6. The CDR3 sequence: CASSYPTGPNTEAFF. CDR3 DNA sequence: TGTGCCAGCAGTTACCCGACAGGGCCGAACACTGAAGCTTTCTTT.

V and J are TRBV14 and TRBJ2-5; 9 nucleotides line up with TRBD2. J gave up 4 bases and V 2 bases, and 5 bases lay outside the gene matches. The CDR3 length is 15 residues. The V gene's germline CDR1 is SGHDN and CDR2 FVKESK. CDR3 coding DNA: TGTGCCAGCAGCCAACTTGCGGGGGGGCCAGAGACCCAGTACTTC. Residues: CASSQLAGGPETQYF.

The chain is built from TRBV18 and TRBJ1-2, with 8 nucleotides matching TRBD1. Germline V gene sequence: CDR1 KGHSH, CDR2 LQKENI. J was trimmed by 8 bases and V by 1 base; bases with no gene match: 6. The CDR3 extends over 14 amino acids. This chain's CDR3 is CASSPRQGAWGYTF. The CDR3 nucleotides are TGTGCCAGCTCACCACGGCAGGGGGCCTGGGGCTACACCTTC.

This chain uses TRBV5-6 with TRBJ2-5; 10 bases map to TRBD2. J lost 2 bases, V lost 0 bases, and 4 bases had no gene match. The CDR3 consists of 16 residues. The V gene's germline CDR1 is SGHDT and CDR2 YYEEEE. The CDR3 here is CASSLGSGGYQETQYF. The DNA of the CDR3 is TGTGCCAGCAGCTTGGGTAGCGGGGGGTATCAAGAGACCCAGTACTTC. Full variable domain (remainder filled in from reference TRBV5-6 and TRBJ2-5): DAGVTQSPTHLIKTRGQQVTLRCSPKSGHDTVSWYQQALGQGPQFIFQYYEEEERQRGNFPDRFSGHQFPNYSSELNVNALLLGDSALYLCASSLGSGGYQETQYFGPGTRLLVL.

The CDR3 region has the DNA TGTGCCAGCAGTTTATATCTAGGACAGAGCACAGATACGCAGTATTTT. As protein: CASSLYLGQSTDTQYF. The chain links TRBV27 to TRBJ2-3; a weak D match, TRBD1 (6 bases). Germline-derived CDR1 and CDR2 are MNHEY and SMNVEV (reference sequence). Deletions cut 1 base from V and 0 bases from J, with 11 bases between. The CDR3 extends over 16 amino acids.

The chain is built from TRBV6-5 and TRBJ2-7; 7 nucleotides line up with TRBD1. The V segment lost 7 bases and the J segment 0 bases; nucleotides outside the gene matches: 3. The CDR3 loop spans 13 amino acids. The germline V gene has CDR1 MNHEY and CDR2 SVGAGI. The CDR3 loop is CASTAGGSYEQYF. In DNA form, the CDR3 reads TGTGCCAGCACCGCAGGGGGCTCCTACGAGCAGTACTTC.

The rearrangement links TRBV5-1 to TRBJ2-1; the D gene is possibly TRBD1 (6 bases). The germline CDR1 and CDR2 sequences are SGHRS and YFSETQ. Trimming stripped 1 base from V and 0 bases from J, with 8 bases between. This CDR3 contains 15 residues. CDR3: CASSLTGNSYNEQFF. CDR3 coding DNA: TGCGCCAGCAGCTTGACAGGGAACTCCTACAATGAGCAGTTCTTC.

This clone has just one count. The chain employs TRBV7-2 and TRBJ2-3; D not resolved. Germline CDR1 and CDR2: SGHTA and FQGNSA. The CDR3 runs 12 residues. V lost 11 bases and J lost 0, with 9 bases in between. The CDR3 loop reads CASRRSTDTQYF. CDR3 nucleotide sequence: TGTGCCTCGAGGCGGAGCACAGATACGCAGTATTTT.

This chain joins TRBV4-1 and TRBJ1-4; tentative D call: TRBD1 (5 bases). The CDR3 runs 14 residues. Germline values: CDR1 MGHRA, CDR2 YSYEKL. V shed 1 base and J shed 7 bases, with 10 bases lying between them. CDR3 amino acids: CASSQVRGGEKLFF. DNA of the CDR3: TGCGCCAGCAGCCAAGTTAGGGGAGGTGAAAAACTGTTTTTT.

The CDR3 protein is CASSRPGQIYGYTF. CDR3 DNA sequence: TGTGCCAGCAGCAGACCGGGACAGATCTATGGCTACACCTTC. This chain uses TRBV7-2 with TRBJ1-2, with 7 bases lining up with TRBD1. This CDR3 is 14 amino acids long. In germline, CDR1 is SGHTA, CDR2 FQGNSA. J lost 4 bases, V lost 5 bases, and 7 bases had no gene match.

A single count supports this clone. V and J are TRBV2 and TRBJ1-4; D call uncertain. This CDR3 contains 16 residues. V shed 1 base and J shed 3 bases, with 12 bases lying between them. Germline V gene sequence: CDR1 SNHLY, CDR2 FYNNEI. CDR3 region: CASSEGGKGSNEKLFF. DNA of the CDR3: TGTGCCAGCAGTGAAGGCGGGAAGGGTTCTAATGAAAAACTGTTTTTT.